Following are 27 T cell receptor beta chains from one sample sequenced in a study of a mutant IDH1 vaccine in newly diagnosed glioma. The assay was immunoSEQ multiplex PCR, and TCRdb's table has in-frame clones only and misses some. The sample contains about 27,000 clones, about 70% of which appear only once. The antigens of these receptors remain unknown. As for time point: week 35, safety follow-up. With topical imiquimod, each dose of the vaccine consisted of 300 ug of mutant IDH1 20-mer peptide. Sequences were derived from PBMCs, sampled from a glioma patient whose treatment included an IDH1 peptide vaccine. Receptor source: a man in his forties or fifties with glioma.

The chain employs TRBV7-8 and TRBJ1-2; tentative D call: TRBD1 (5 bases). The CDR3 contains 15 residues. The V gene lost 5 bases and the J gene lost 4 bases, with 17 bases spanning the gap. Germline CDR1 reads SGHVS; CDR2 reads FQNEAQ. CDR3 coding DNA: TGTGCCAGCAGCCAGTCGACGGGACCCACCTATGGCTACACCTTC. The encoded protein is CASSQSTGPTYGYTF.

This clone came up once. This chain joins TRBV5-1 and TRBJ2-5; D not certain. V was pared by 2 bases and J by 2 bases, with 13 bases between. Germline V gene lookup returns CDR1 SGHRS and CDR2 YFSETQ. The CDR3 is made up of 15 amino acids. Here the CDR3 DNA reads TGCGCCAGCAGCTTCGGTACTTTGGGGCAAGAGACCCAGTACTTC. Its translation is CASSFGTLGQETQYF.

This clone was seen only once. V and J are TRBV6-1 and TRBJ1-1; no definite D call. The germline gives CDR1 MNHNS, CDR2 SASEGT. Trimming removed 6 bases at V and 2 bases at J, with 10 bases between. The CDR3 length is 13 residues. The CDR3 DNA reads as TGTGCCAGCAGAGCACCAATCAACACTGAAGCTTTCTTT. It codes for CASRAPINTEAFF.

The gene calls are TRBV30 and TRBJ1-2; D uncertain. The germline V and J ends were trimmed by 2 bases and 8 bases, with 9 bases remaining between them. The CDR3 extends over 11 amino acids. CDR1 and CDR2 from the germline V gene are GTSNPN and SVGIG (reference sequence). The CDR3 spells CAWSMDRGYTF. The CDR3, as DNA: TGTGCCTGGAGTATGGACCGGGGCTACACCTTC.

This chain uses TRBV7-9 with TRBJ1-1, with D hard to call. The germline V gene has CDR1 SEHNR and CDR2 FQNEAQ (reference sequence). The V end lost 6 bases, the J end lost 3 bases, and 14 bases lay between the germline ends. This CDR3 region has 14 residues. CDR3 protein: CASSPDEWDTEAFF. CDR3 DNA: TGTGCCAGCAGTCCGGATGAGTGGGACACTGAAGCTTTCTTT.

This chain uses TRBV5-5 with TRBJ1-2; D remains unclear. The V gene lost 1 base and the J gene lost 8 bases, with 9 bases spanning the gap. The CDR3 consists of 12 residues. The germline CDR1 and CDR2 sequences are SGHKS and YYEKEE (reference sequence). The chain's CDR3 is CASSLNDRGYTF. Here the CDR3 DNA reads TGTGCCAGCAGCTTGAACGATCGGGGCTACACCTTC.

CDR3 nucleotide sequence: TGTGCCAGCAGCGGGGGGTTTGACGCCTATAATTCACCCCTCCACTTT. Its translation: CASSGGFDAYNSPLHF. V gene TRBV9 combines with J gene TRBJ1-6; tentative D call: TRBD1 (5 bases). Trimming took off 3 bases at V and 2 bases at J, with 12 bases between the two ends. CDR1 SGDLS and CDR2 YYNGEE come from the germline V gene. The length of the CDR3 is 16 residues.

V usage is TRBV5-1 and J usage is TRBJ2-7, with 10 bases lining up with TRBD2. Trimming took 0 bases from V and 2 from J; bases not matched to a gene: 2. The CDR3 is 15 amino acids. Germline V gene data show CDR1 as SGHRS and CDR2 as YFSETQ. CDR3 DNA: TGCGCCAGCAGCTTGGAACTAGCGGGACCCTACGAGCAGTACTTC. Its translation: CASSLELAGPYEQYF. Combining the CDR3 with reference TRBV5-1 and TRBJ2-7 gives the whole variable domain KAGVTQTPRYLIKTRGQQVTLSCSPISGHRSVSWYQQTPGQGLQFLFEYFSETQRNKGNFPGRFSGRQFSNSRSEMNVSTLELGDSALYLCASSLELAGPYEQYFGPGTRLTVT.

V is TRBV7-9 and J is TRBJ1-1; D not resolved. This CDR3 region has 13 residues. Per germline, CDR1 SEHNR and CDR2 FQNEAQ (reference sequence). Trimming cost V 1 base and J 1 base, with 4 bases left between them. The CDR3 region is CASSLGSNTEAFF. DNA for the CDR3: TGTGCCAGCAGCTTAGGTTCGAACACTGAAGCTTTCTTT.

The genes are TRBV7-9 and TRBJ2-6; possibly TRBD1 or TRBD2 for D (5 bases each). The V gene's germline CDR1 is SEHNR and CDR2 FQNEAQ (reference sequence). V lost 9 bases, J lost 0 bases, and 18 bases lay in between. The CDR3 is 17 residues long. The CDR3 sequence is CASPPGDLISGANVLTF. As DNA, the CDR3 is TGTGCCAGTCCCCCCGGGGACCTAATCTCTGGGGCCAACGTCCTGACTTTC. Looking up the rest from reference TRBV7-9 and TRBJ2-6 gives the full variable domain: DTGVSQNPRHKITKRGQNVTFRCDPISEHNRLYWYRQTLGQGPEFLTYFQNEAQLEKSRLLSDRFSAERPKGSFSTLEIQRTEQGDSAMYLCASPPGDLISGANVLTFGAGSRLTVL.

The CDR3 sequence: CASSLGGAGGETQYF. In DNA form, the CDR3 reads TGTGCCAGCAGCTTAGGGGGCGCCGGAGGGGAGACCCAGTACTTC. V and J are TRBV7-2 and TRBJ2-5; tentatively, D is TRBD2 (6 bases). Germline V gene sequence: CDR1 SGHTA, CDR2 FQGNSA. Trimming took off 1 base at V and 5 bases at J, with 14 bases between the two ends. CDR3 length: 15 residues.

The chain is built from TRBV4-1 and TRBJ2-4, with TRBD1 identical over 10 bases. The CDR3 loop spans 17 amino acids. The germline V gene has CDR1 MGHRA and CDR2 YSYEKL. After removal of 0 bases from V and 7 bases from J, the junction contained 9 bases not matched to a gene. The DNA for the CDR3 is TGCGCCAGCAGCCAAGAGATAGGGACAGGGGCTTGGAACATTCAGTACTTC. Amino acids: CASSQEIGTGAWNIQYF.

J is TRBJ1-5 and V is TRBV4-1; TRBD1 matches at 7 bases. The V gene's germline CDR1 is MGHRA and CDR2 YSYEKL. The length of the CDR3 is 15 residues. J was trimmed by 4 bases and V by 9 bases; bases with no gene match: 12. This CDR3 reads CASQQSTGWNQPQHF. CDR3 DNA: TGCGCCAGTCAGCAGTCGACAGGGTGGAATCAGCCCCAGCATTTT.

This sequence joins TRBV5-5 and TRBJ2-7; D may be TRBD1 or TRBD2 (5 bases each). CDR1 is SGHKS, CDR2 YYEKEE, per germline (reference sequence). The V gene lost 0 bases and the J gene lost 4 bases, with 8 bases spanning the gap. CDR3 length: 13 amino acids. In DNA form, the CDR3 reads TGTGCCAGCAGCTTGGCTTGGGGGTACGAGCAGTACTTC. It encodes CASSLAWGYEQYF.

The genes are TRBV18 and TRBJ2-7; no reliable D call. Deletions cut 1 base from V and 0 bases from J, with 7 bases between. The CDR3 loop spans 14 amino acids. In germline, CDR1 is KGHSH, CDR2 LQKENI. CDR3 sequence (DNA): TGTGCCAGCTCACCACGAGATAGCTCCTACGAGCAGTACTTC. Encoded protein: CASSPRDSSYEQYF. The complete variable domain, with remaining parts taken from reference TRBV18 and TRBJ2-7, reads NAGVMQNPRHLVRRRGQEARLRCSPMKGHSHVYWYRQLPEEGLKFMVYLQKENIIDESGMPKERFSAEFPKEGPSILRIQQVVRGDSAAYFCASSPRDSSYEQYFGPGTRLTVT.

There are a few counts of this clone. The rearrangement joins TRBV4-3 to TRBJ2-3; 9 bases fit TRBD2. The CDR3 consists of 15 residues. The V gene's germline CDR1 is LGHNA and CDR2 YSLEER. Trimming cost V 1 base and J 4 bases; bases outside gene matches: 3. CDR3 region: CASSQASGDPDTQYF. For the CDR3, the DNA is TGCGCCAGCAGCCAAGCTAGCGGGGACCCAGATACGCAGTATTTT.

This clone is judged medium-sized (0.01 to 0.1%). The V gene is TRBV7-9, the J gene TRBJ2-3; D unresolved. The CDR3 sequence is 15 residues long. Germline V gives CDR1 SEHNR, CDR2 FQNEAQ (reference sequence). Trimming took 0 bases from V and 1 from J, leaving 8 bases between them. CDR3 DNA sequence: TGTGCCAGCAGCTTAGCTGGGCAGGGCACAGATACGCAGTATTTT. Its protein product is CASSLAGQGTDTQYF. The entire variable domain, with the rest obtained from reference TRBV7-9 and TRBJ2-3, is as follows: DTGVSQNPRHKITKRGQNVTFRCDPISEHNRLYWYRQTLGQGPEFLTYFQNEAQLEKSRLLSDRFSAERPKGSFSTLEIQRTEQGDSAMYLCASSLAGQGTDTQYFGPGTRLTVL.

The chain recombines TRBV30 with TRBJ2-2; D possibly matches TRBD1 or TRBD2 (6 bases each). V was shortened by 3 bases and J by 4 bases, with 9 bases between the two germline ends. Germline V gene sequence: CDR1 GTSNPN, CDR2 SVGIG (reference sequence). The CDR3 is 13 amino acids. The CDR3 is CAWRGGLTGELFF. CDR3 bases: TGTGCCTGGAGAGGGGGGCTCACCGGGGAGCTGTTTTTT.

The genes are TRBV5-6 and TRBJ1-2; a weak D match, TRBD1 (5 bases). The CDR3 extends over 14 amino acids. Germline CDR1 is SGHDT and CDR2 is YYEEEE. Trimming shortened V by 3 bases and J by 8 bases, and 17 bases separated the two germline ends. CDR3 sequence (DNA): TGTGCCAGCAGCTCACCCGACAGAGGTGCAGGCTACACCTTC. Translation: CASSSPDRGAGYTF.

The rearrangement joins TRBV27 to TRBJ2-5; D possibly uses TRBD1 or TRBD2 (5 bases each). The length of the CDR3 is 17 residues. Germline lookup yields CDR1 MNHEY and CDR2 SMNVEV (reference sequence). The V end was cut by 2 bases, the J end by 1 base, with 17 bases between. The CDR3 nucleotides are TGTGCCAGCAGTTTAAAGGGACCGGGACGGACCCAAGAGACCCAGTACTTC. This gives the protein CASSLKGPGRTQETQYF.

CDR3 nucleotides: TGTGCCAGCAGTCCTACACAGGGGATTTACTACGAGCAGTACTTC. Translated, it gives CASSPTQGIYYEQYF. The V and J genes are TRBV27 and TRBJ2-5; TRBD1 agrees at 7 bases. The DNA end is more similar to TRBJ2-7, so the J call may be wrong. Germline loops: CDR1 MNHEY, CDR2 SMNVEV (reference sequence). CDR3 length: 15 residues.

The rearrangement joins TRBV6-1 to TRBJ1-3, with 11 positions matching TRBD1. The CDR3 has 14 residues. Germline V gene lookup returns CDR1 MNHNS and CDR2 SASEGT. V trimming: 6 bases; J trimming: 8 bases; junction bases outside the gene matches: 6. The CDR3: CASSAGTGGHTIYF. CDR3 coding DNA: TGTGCCAGCAGCGCCGGGACAGGGGGACACACCATATATTTT.

This chain links TRBV19 with TRBJ2-6; 12 nucleotides match TRBD2. The V gene's germline CDR1 is LNHDA and CDR2 SQIVND (reference sequence). The V segment lost 5 bases and the J segment 1 base; nucleotides outside the gene matches: 0. The CDR3 is 16 residues long. The CDR3 loop reads CASSGLAGSGANVLTF. The CDR3 bases are TGTGCCAGTAGTGGACTAGCGGGATCTGGGGCCAACGTCCTGACTTTC.

The chain couples TRBV6-1 to TRBJ1-5; D not resolved. Per the germline V gene, CDR1 is MNHNS and CDR2 is SASEGT. The length of the CDR3 is 13 residues. The germline V and J ends were trimmed by 1 base and 6 bases, with 7 bases remaining between them. The CDR3 region is CASSEDRLQPQHF. The CDR3 nucleotides are TGTGCCAGCAGTGAAGACCGACTTCAGCCCCAGCATTTT.

The chain employs TRBV6-6 and TRBJ2-7, with D uncertain. The CDR3 has 15 amino acids. Trimming left V 6 bases short and J 6 bases short, with 21 bases between. Germline lookup yields CDR1 MNHNY and CDR2 SVGAGI (reference sequence). The CDR3 sequence is CASRQTVGFESEQYF. As DNA, the CDR3 is TGTGCCAGCAGGCAGACGGTCGGGTTTGAGTCCGAGCAGTACTTC.

This chain joins TRBV2 and TRBJ2-5; TRBD1 is a possible D gene (6 bases). The CDR3 spans 12 residues. Per the germline V gene, CDR1 is SNHLY and CDR2 is FYNNEI. Between the trimmed V and J ends, which lost 8 bases and 7 bases, there was a span of 14 bases. CDR3 amino acids: CASPEGERTQYF. For the CDR3, the DNA is TGTGCCAGCCCCGAGGGGGAGAGGACCCAGTACTTC.

The chain carries TRBV15 and TRBJ2-7, with 9 nucleotides matching TRBD1. Germline lookup yields CDR1 LNHNV and CDR2 YYDKDF (reference sequence). V gave up 2 bases and J gave up 4 bases; unmatched junction bases: 6. The CDR3 sequence is 15 residues long. CDR3 sequence (DNA): TGTGCCACCAGCAGACTGACAGGGGGAGGGTACGAGCAGTACTTC. It yields the protein CATSRLTGGGYEQYF.